Shown below are 26 T cell receptor beta chains from a single sample sequenced in a study of OX40 agonist ivuxolimab in advanced cancers. The protocol was immunoSEQ multiplex PCR, while the TCRdb copy is restricted to in-frame clones and leaves out a portion. The table lists tens of thousands of clones, roughly 90% of them singletons. The starting material was CD4+ or CD8+ T cells sorted from blood, obtained in a trial of the OX40 agonist ivuxolimab. The receptors shown here come from an adult with an advanced solid tumor such as melanoma, head and neck, liver or kidney cancer.

The rearrangement joins TRBV11-1 to TRBJ2-3; 11 bases agree with TRBD2. CDR3 length equals 19 residues. The germline V gene encodes CDR1 SGHAT and CDR2 FQDESV (reference sequence). V gave up 2 bases and J gave up 4 bases; unmatched junction bases: 14. CDR3 sequence reads: CASSLSLAGGTMSADTQYF. CDR3 sequence (DNA): TGTGCCAGCAGCTTATCCCTAGCGGGAGGTACTATGTCAGCAGATACGCAGTATTTT. The entire variable domain, with the rest obtained from reference TRBV11-1 and TRBJ2-3, is as follows: EAEVAQSPRYKITEKSQAVAFWCDPISGHATLYWYRQILGQGPELLVQFQDESVVDDSQLPKDRFSAERLKGVDSTLKIQPAELGDSAMYLCASSLSLAGGTMSADTQYFGPGTRLTVL.

The sample holds one count of this clone. The V gene is TRBV28, the J gene TRBJ2-6; tentative D call: TRBD1 (6 bases). Trimming shortened V by 6 bases and J by 0 bases, and 9 bases separated the two germline ends. This CDR3 comprises 15 residues. Germline CDR1 is MDHEN and CDR2 is SYDVKM. CDR3: CASRTGRSGANVLTF. DNA for the CDR3: TGTGCCAGCAGGACAGGTCGCTCTGGGGCCAACGTCCTGACTTTC.

Notes on this clone: Distinct nucleotide sequences in the sample also encode this CDR3. The V and J genes are TRBV9 and TRBJ2-1, with a possible D match to TRBD1 (5 bases). V shed 0 bases and J shed 8 bases, with 6 bases lying between them. The CDR3 loop spans 12 amino acids. Germline values: CDR1 SGDLS, CDR2 YYNGEE. The CDR3 DNA follows: TGTGCCAGCAGCGTAGAAGGGGATGAGCAGTTCTTC. It specifies CASSVEGDEQFF.

V and J are TRBV6-5 and TRBJ1-1; D is ambiguous. Deletions cut 0 bases from V and 2 bases from J, with 10 bases between. Germline V gene data show CDR1 as MNHEY and CDR2 as SVGAGI. The CDR3 consists of 15 residues. CDR3 protein: CASSYSPASNTEAFF. Here the CDR3 DNA reads TGTGCCAGCAGTTACTCCCCCGCCTCAAACACTGAAGCTTTCTTT.

The rearrangement uses TRBV14 and TRBJ1-1, with D unresolved. V lost 0 bases and J 7 bases, leaving 12 bases between the germline ends. CDR1 SGHDN and CDR2 FVKESK come from the germline V gene. The CDR3 sequence is 14 residues long. The chain's CDR3 is CASSQEAGWDEAFF. CDR3 DNA: TGTGCCAGCAGCCAAGAAGCGGGGTGGGATGAAGCTTTCTTT.

This rearrangement joins TRBV27 to TRBJ1-1, with 8 positions matching TRBD1. With V trimmed by 4 bases and J by 8 bases, 6 bases remained unmatched. This CDR3 is 13 amino acids long. CDR1 is MNHEY, CDR2 SMNVEV, per germline (reference sequence). In nucleotides, the CDR3 is TGTGCCAGCAGTTGGCAGGGGGCGCGGGAAGCTTTCTTT. Protein sequence: CASSWQGAREAFF.

This sequence joins TRBV28 and TRBJ1-1, with a tentative D call TRBD1 (6 bases). V lost 4 bases and J 4 bases, leaving 13 bases between the germline ends. This CDR3 region has 14 residues. The germline gives CDR1 MDHEN, CDR2 SYDVKM. As DNA, the CDR3 is TGTGCCAGCAGTTATACAGGGTGGGGCACTGAAGCTTTCTTT. As protein: CASSYTGWGTEAFF.

The CDR3 reads CASSQELQVRVVFF. The CDR3 DNA reads as TGCGCCAGCAGCCAAGAACTGCAAGTTCGGGTGGTGTTTTTT. The chain employs TRBV4-1 and TRBJ1-4; D is uncertain. CDR3 length: 14 amino acids. Trimming stripped 0 bases from V and 15 bases from J, with 17 bases between. Germline V lookup: CDR1 MGHRA, CDR2 YSYEKL.

Notes on this clone: Other DNA sequences in the sample encode the same CDR3. The V and J genes are TRBV4-3 and TRBJ1-4; a possible D gene is TRBD1 (5 bases). The CDR3 is 15 residues long. From germline, CDR1 is LGHNA and CDR2 YSLEER. V lost 0 bases and J lost 2, with 7 bases in between. The DNA of the CDR3 is TGCGCCAGCAGCCAAGACGGGGCCACTAATGAAAAACTGTTTTTT. This translates into CASSQDGATNEKLFF.

This clone has a handful of counts. The rearrangement links TRBV27 to TRBJ2-1, with a tentative D call TRBD1 (6 bases). CDR1 is MNHEY, CDR2 SMNVEV, per germline (reference sequence). V was shortened by 6 bases and J by 4 bases, with 10 bases between the two germline ends. This CDR3 has 13 residues. Written as DNA, the CDR3 is TGTGCCAGCAGAGGGGACAAGTACAATGAGCAGTTCTTC. This codes for CASRGDKYNEQFF.

This chain connects TRBV11-2 to TRBJ2-3; D uncertain. The V end lost 5 bases, the J end lost 2 bases, and 17 bases lay between the germline ends. Germline values: CDR1 SGHAT, CDR2 FQNNGV. This CDR3 is 16 amino acids long. Here the CDR3 reads CASSRRHLSSTDTQYF. The CDR3 DNA reads as TGTGCCAGCAGCCGAAGACACCTTTCCTCCACAGATACGCAGTATTTT.

This clone has a handful of counts. The gene calls are TRBV9 and TRBJ1-3; 10 bases align to TRBD1. The V gene's germline CDR1 is SGDLS and CDR2 YYNGEE. J was trimmed by 4 bases and V by 0 bases; bases with no gene match: 4. The CDR3 is made up of 16 amino acids. The CDR3 here is CASSVAGTGAGNTIYF. CDR3 nucleotide sequence: TGTGCCAGCAGCGTAGCGGGGACAGGGGCGGGAAACACCATATATTTT. The complete variable domain, with remaining parts taken from reference TRBV9 and TRBJ1-3, reads DSGVTQTPKHLITATGQRVTLRCSPRSGDLSVYWYQQSLDQGLQFLIQYYNGEERAKGNILERFSAQQFPDLHSELNLSSLELGDSALYFCASSVAGTGAGNTIYFGEGSWLTVV.

The chain employs TRBV7-6 and TRBJ2-3; TRBD2 matches 7 bases. CDR1 and CDR2 (germline): SGHVS, FNYEAQ. The J segment lost 0 bases and the V segment lost 7 bases, leaving 4 bases of the junction unmatched. The CDR3 sequence is 14 residues long. The chain's CDR3 is CASTLLASTDTQYF. The CDR3, as DNA: TGTGCCAGCACCCTACTAGCGAGCACAGATACGCAGTATTTT.

This sequence joins TRBV4-3 and TRBJ1-4; 7 bases match TRBD1. The CDR3 extends over 15 amino acids. Germline V gives CDR1 LGHNA, CDR2 YSLEER. J gave up 3 bases and V 2 bases, and 3 bases lay outside the gene matches. The CDR3 bases are TGCGCCAGCAGCCAAACAGGGGCGTCTAATGAAAAACTGTTTTTT. Its translation: CASSQTGASNEKLFF.

CDR3 sequence: CASSFRGQRVTDTQYF. In DNA, the CDR3 is TGTGCCAGCAGTTTCAGGGGACAACGGGTCACAGATACGCAGTATTTT. The genes are TRBV27 and TRBJ2-3, with D maybe TRBD1 (6 bases). CDR1 MNHEY and CDR2 SMNVEV come from the germline V gene (reference sequence). The CDR3 has 16 residues. The V end was cut by 3 bases, the J end by 2 bases, with 15 bases between.

This clone was detected only once. CDR3 in amino acids: CSGGTYNEQFF. CDR3 nucleotides: TGCAGCGGAGGGACCTACAATGAGCAGTTCTTC. The J gene is TRBJ2-1, the V gene TRBV20-1; D may be TRBD2 (6 bases). The CDR3 is made up of 11 amino acids. Germline CDR1 reads DFQATT; CDR2 reads SNEGSKA (reference sequence).

The chain recombines TRBV7-9 with TRBJ2-1, with 7 bases lining up with TRBD1. Germline V gene lookup returns CDR1 SEHNR and CDR2 FQNEAQ (reference sequence). The CDR3 sequence is 14 residues long. Trimming at V came to 4 bases and at J to 5 bases, leaving 5 bases not matched to a gene. CDR3: CASSSTGLHNEQFF. The CDR3 coding sequence is TGTGCCAGCAGCTCGACAGGGCTTCACAATGAGCAGTTCTTC.

This clone is labeled medium-sized. This sequence joins TRBV4-1 and TRBJ2-3; 8 nucleotides agree with TRBD2. Trimming took 1 base from V and 2 from J; bases not matched to a gene: 5. CDR3 length: 16 residues. CDR1 MGHRA and CDR2 YSYEKL come from the germline V gene. In nucleotides, the CDR3 is TGCGCCAGCAGCCAAGTTTTGACTAGCGCCACAGATACGCAGTATTTT. Protein product: CASSQVLTSATDTQYF.

CDR3 bases: TGCGCCAGCAGCTACAGGGGCGGGAGTGGGAATGAGCAGTTCTTC. Protein: CASSYRGGSGNEQFF. This chain links TRBV5-1 with TRBJ2-1; the D gene could be TRBD1 or TRBD2 (7 bases each). This CDR3 has 15 residues. V lost 3 bases and J 7 bases, leaving 17 bases between the germline ends. Per germline, CDR1 SGHRS and CDR2 YFSETQ. The full variable domain, in which reference TRBV5-1 and TRBJ2-1 provide the parts outside the CDR3, is KAGVTQTPRYLIKTRGQQVTLSCSPISGHRSVSWYQQTPGQGLQFLFEYFSETQRNKGNFPGRFSGRQFSNSRSEMNVSTLELGDSALYLCASSYRGGSGNEQFFGPGTRLTVL.

This clone was recorded only once. V and J are TRBV7-2 and TRBJ2-6; D is unresolved. Germline-derived CDR1 and CDR2 are SGHTA and FQGNSA. Trimming shortened V by 3 bases and J by 4 bases, and 7 bases separated the two germline ends. CDR3 length equals 14 residues. This chain's CDR3 is CASSFPRGANVLTF. The CDR3 bases are TGTGCCAGCAGCTTTCCAAGGGGGGCCAACGTCCTGACTTTC. Full variable domain (rest looked up from reference TRBV7-2 and TRBJ2-6): GAGVSQSPSNKVTEKGKDVELRCDPISGHTALYWYRQSLGQGLEFLIYFQGNSAPDKSGLPSDRFSAERTGGSVSTLTIQRTQQEDSAVYLCASSFPRGANVLTFGAGSRLTVL.

The gene calls are TRBV28 and TRBJ2-3; a possible D gene is TRBD2 (5 bases). The CDR3 contains 14 residues. V lost 1 base and J 6 bases, leaving 11 bases between the germline ends. Germline V CDR1 and CDR2: MDHEN, SYDVKM. The CDR3 region has the DNA TGTGCCAGCAGTTTATTACGTGGAGGCGATACGCAGTATTTT. This gives the protein CASSLLRGGDTQYF.

V gene TRBV30 combines with J gene TRBJ2-3; 10 positions match TRBD2. After removal of 5 bases from V and 2 bases from J, the junction contained 1 base not matched to a gene. This CDR3 is 13 amino acids long. CDR1 GTSNPN and CDR2 SVGIG come from the germline V gene (reference sequence). The CDR3 sequence is CAWGLADTDTQYF. The CDR3 DNA reads TGTGCCTGGGGACTAGCGGACACAGATACGCAGTATTTT.

The chain has TRBV18 and TRBJ2-2, with 7 nucleotides matching TRBD1. CDR3 size: 13 residues. Germline lookup yields CDR1 KGHSH and CDR2 LQKENI. Germline trimming cut 4 bases from V and 4 bases from J; bases unmatched to any gene: 0. The chain's CDR3 is CASSQGATGELFF. The CDR3 region has the DNA TGTGCCAGCTCACAGGGGGCCACCGGGGAGCTGTTTTTT.

The rearrangement links TRBV6-6 to TRBJ2-1; D may be TRBD2 (6 bases). CDR1 is MNHNY, CDR2 SVGAGI, per germline (reference sequence). The CDR3 loop spans 15 amino acids. The V end was cut by 5 bases, the J end by 5 bases, with 16 bases between. The CDR3 DNA is TGTGCCAGCAGTGCCTTAGGACTAAGACACAATGAGCAGTTCTTC. This sequence encodes CASSALGLRHNEQFF.

This chain uses TRBV20-1 with TRBJ2-1; D unresolved. V lost 1 base to trimming and J lost 6 bases, with 4 bases between them. In germline, CDR1 is DFQATT, CDR2 SNEGSKA (reference sequence). This CDR3 is 11 amino acids long. CDR3 loop: CSARAFNEQFF. DNA of the CDR3: TGCAGTGCTAGAGCTTTCAATGAGCAGTTCTTC.

This chain connects TRBV5-6 to TRBJ2-7; D not resolved. The germline gives CDR1 SGHDT, CDR2 YYEEEE. V dropped 1 base and J dropped 0 bases, with 8 bases sitting between them. The CDR3 extends over 14 amino acids. The CDR3 region is CASSLSSVSYEQYF. For the CDR3, the DNA is TGTGCCAGCAGCTTGTCCTCAGTCTCCTACGAGCAGTACTTC.